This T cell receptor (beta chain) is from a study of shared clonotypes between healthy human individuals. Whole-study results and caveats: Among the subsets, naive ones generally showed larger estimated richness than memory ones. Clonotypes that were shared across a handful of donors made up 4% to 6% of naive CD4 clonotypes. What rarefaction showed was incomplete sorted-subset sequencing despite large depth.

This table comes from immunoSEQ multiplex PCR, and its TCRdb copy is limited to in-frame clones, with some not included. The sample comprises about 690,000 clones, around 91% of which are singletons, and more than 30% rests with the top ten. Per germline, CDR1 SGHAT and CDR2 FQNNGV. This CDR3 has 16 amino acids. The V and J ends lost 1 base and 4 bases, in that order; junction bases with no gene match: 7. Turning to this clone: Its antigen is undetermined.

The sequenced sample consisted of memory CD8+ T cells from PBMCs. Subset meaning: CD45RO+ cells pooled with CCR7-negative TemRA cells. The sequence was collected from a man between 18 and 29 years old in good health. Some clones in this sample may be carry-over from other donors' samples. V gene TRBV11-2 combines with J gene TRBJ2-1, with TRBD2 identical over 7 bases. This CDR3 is CASSLGLERGYNEQFF. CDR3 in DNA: TGTGCCAGCAGCTTAGGTTTGGAGCGGGGTTACAATGAGCAGTTCTTC.